What follows are 29 T cell receptor beta chains derived from one specimen sequenced in a study of blood T cell repertoires in COVID-19. Method: immunoSEQ multiplex PCR; TCRdb's copy keeps in-frame clones and lacks some. The sample gives 96,000 or so clones, roughly 80% of which show up once; under 5.5% is in the top ten. Sequencing was carried out using peripheral blood. The receptors derive from an elderly man with COVID-19, enrolled during active disease.

The chain links TRBV6-5 to TRBJ1-1; tentative D call: TRBD1 (5 bases). The CDR3 extends over 15 amino acids. Trimming pared 0 bases from V and 0 bases from J, leaving 8 bases between. Germline CDR1 is MNHEY and CDR2 is SVGAGI. CDR3 protein: CASSYSRTMNTEAFF. Here the CDR3 DNA reads TGTGCCAGCAGTTACTCCCGGACAATGAACACTGAAGCTTTCTTT.

On this clone itself: The same CDR3 can be traced to other DNA sequences in this sample. This chain joins TRBV27 and TRBJ2-3, with D unclear. Trimming took 0 bases from V and 0 from J, leaving 4 bases between them. Germline V gene data show CDR1 as MNHEY and CDR2 as SMNVEV (reference sequence). This CDR3 has 14 amino acids. The CDR3 sequence is CASSLSSSTDTQYF. DNA of the CDR3: TGTGCCAGCAGTTTATCGTCAAGCACAGATACGCAGTATTTT.

The genes are TRBV6-5 and TRBJ2-3; 8 nucleotides align to TRBD2. CDR1 MNHEY and CDR2 SVGAGI come from the germline V gene. The CDR3 covers 15 residues. V was pared by 6 bases and J by 2 bases, with 7 bases of the junction left unmatched. CDR3 DNA: TGTGCCAGCAGCCGCAGCGGGAGTAACACAGATACGCAGTATTTT. Translating it yields CASSRSGSNTDTQYF.

This chain joins TRBV20-1 and TRBJ1-5; D remains ambiguous. Deletions cut 5 bases from V and 4 bases from J, with 6 bases between. The CDR3 consists of 11 residues. Germline V CDR1 and CDR2: DFQATT, SNEGSKA (reference sequence). CDR3 sequence reads: CSAGSNQPQHF. The CDR3 DNA sequence: TGCAGTGCTGGCTCAAATCAGCCCCAGCATTTT.

This chain joins TRBV3-1 (or the pseudogene TRBV3-2) and TRBJ1-1; weak D call: TRBD1 (6 bases). Germline V gene sequence: CDR1 LGHDT, CDR2 YNNKEL (reference sequence). Trimming cost V 1 base and J 2 bases, with 8 bases left between them. CDR3 size: 14 residues. In DNA, the CDR3 is TGTGCCAGCAGCCAAGCAGGGGACAACACTGAAGCTTTCTTT. Protein: CASSQAGDNTEAFF.

The gene calls are TRBV12-3 or TRBV12-4 and TRBJ1-6; no clear D. This CDR3 is 13 amino acids long. Trimming took 3 bases from V and 6 from J, leaving 6 bases between them. The CDR3 coding sequence is TGTGCCAGCAGTTTCGGGTTTAATTCACCCCTCCACTTT. It codes for CASSFGFNSPLHF.

The rearrangement links TRBV10-2 to TRBJ2-2; D is unclear. The CDR3 is made up of 14 amino acids. Between the trimmed V and J ends, which lost 4 bases and 0 bases, there was a span of 6 bases. The germline gives CDR1 WSHSY, CDR2 SAAADI. The CDR3 protein is CASSALPNTGELFF. The DNA for the CDR3 is TGCGCCAGCAGTGCACTTCCGAACACCGGGGAGCTGTTTTTT.

The chain carries TRBV21-1 and TRBJ1-4; TRBD1 is the table's D call, not checked against the DNA. TRBV21-1 corresponds to a pseudogene. The CDR3 totals 15 residues. The chain's CDR3 is CAGKDRGPCNEKLFF. The CDR3 bases are TGTGCCGGGAAGGACAGGGGGCCATGTAATGAAAAACTGTTTTTT.

The chain recombines TRBV5-1 with TRBJ1-1; the match to TRBD1 covers 8 bases. Germline V lookup: CDR1 SGHRS, CDR2 YFSETQ. The CDR3 contains 15 residues. The junction had 10 bases not matched to a gene; V was cut back by 4 bases and J by 5 bases. The CDR3 here is CASSVFPGQETEAFF. CDR3 in DNA: TGCGCCAGCAGCGTATTCCCGGGACAGGAGACTGAAGCTTTCTTT.

The CDR3 sequence is CASSETGISEQYF. For the CDR3, the DNA is TGTGCCAGCAGTGAAACAGGGATCTCCGAGCAGTACTTC. The chain uses TRBV2 and TRBJ2-7, with a tentative D call TRBD1 (6 bases). V lost 2 bases and J lost 6, with 11 bases in between. Germline V gives CDR1 SNHLY, CDR2 FYNNEI. This CDR3 region has 13 residues.

The CDR3 nucleotides are TGCGCCAGCAGCTTGGATTACTACAATGAGCAGTTCTTC. Protein: CASSLDYYNEQFF. The chain has TRBV5-1 and TRBJ2-1; unclear D gene. The ends were cut back, 0 bases at V and 3 bases at J, with 4 bases in the middle. CDR3 length equals 13 residues. In germline, CDR1 is SGHRS, CDR2 YFSETQ.

The CDR3 DNA reads TGTGCCAGCAGTGCCCTGACTAGCCCGGGGGGCACAGATACGCAGTATTTT. Protein: CASSALTSPGGTDTQYF. The chain employs TRBV6-1 and TRBJ2-3, with 7 nucleotides matching TRBD2. The trim removed 4 bases at V and 1 base at J, leaving 11 bases unmatched. CDR3 length: 17 residues. Looked up from germline, CDR1 is MNHNS and CDR2 is SASEGT.

This clone has a count of ten or more. The chain has TRBV5-6 and TRBJ1-3, with D possibly matching TRBD1 (5 bases). Germline CDR1 is SGHDT and CDR2 is YYEEEE. The CDR3 length is 15 residues. The V end lost 4 bases, the J end lost 7 bases, and 18 bases lay between the germline ends. The CDR3 region has the DNA TGTGCCAGCAGCCTGGACATCGGGAGTAGGAACACCATATATTTT. Translating gives CASSLDIGSRNTIYF.

The V gene is TRBV18, the J gene TRBJ2-3; 7 bases are shared with TRBD1. This CDR3 spans 17 amino acids. V lost 2 bases to trimming and J lost 3 bases; unmatched junction nucleotides: 11. CDR1 is KGHSH, CDR2 LQKENI, per germline. The CDR3 nucleotides are TGTGCCAGCTCACCAGTGGGTATGCAGGGGGAGACAGATACGCAGTATTTT. Its protein is CASSPVGMQGETDTQYF.

The gene calls are TRBV21-1 and TRBJ1-4. TRBV21-1 is labeled a pseudogene. The CDR3 runs 14 residues. CDR3 sequence reads: CASSPLGRVEKLFF. CDR3 nucleotide sequence: TGTGCCAGCAGCCCGCTCGGGAGGGTTGAAAAACTGTTTTTT.

This clone has only a few counts. This sequence joins TRBV18 and TRBJ1-4; TRBD1 aligns across 9 bases. CDR3 length: 15 amino acids. After removal of 2 bases from V and 7 bases from J, the junction contained 5 bases not matched to a gene. Germline loops: CDR1 KGHSH, CDR2 LQKENI. CDR3 sequence (DNA): TGTGCCAGCTCACCAGGGGACAGGGTCGGTGAAAAACTGTTTTTT. The encoded protein is CASSPGDRVGEKLFF.

The J gene is TRBJ2-2, the V gene TRBV9; the match to TRBD2 covers 8 bases. This CDR3 region has 17 residues. The V gene end was trimmed by 2 bases and the J gene end by 3 bases; junction bases not matched to a gene: 9. The germline V gene encodes CDR1 SGDLS and CDR2 YYNGEE. This CDR3 is CASSVGPRRGDTGELFF. For the CDR3, the DNA is TGTGCCAGCAGCGTGGGCCCTCGGCGGGGGGACACCGGGGAGCTGTTTTTT. Full variable domain (rest looked up from reference TRBV9 and TRBJ2-2): DSGVTQTPKHLITATGQRVTLRCSPRSGDLSVYWYQQSLDQGLQFLIQYYNGEERAKGNILERFSAQQFPDLHSELNLSSLELGDSALYFCASSVGPRRGDTGELFFGEGSRLTVL.

The chain recombines TRBV5-1 with TRBJ1-5; unclear D gene. This CDR3 has 13 residues. The V gene's germline CDR1 is SGHRS and CDR2 YFSETQ. V dropped 0 bases and J dropped 6 bases, with 7 bases sitting between them. The DNA for the CDR3 is TGCGCCAGCAGCTTGGCCAGTGGTCAGCCCCAGCATTTT. Translation: CASSLASGQPQHF.

This chain links TRBV14 with TRBJ2-2, with a weak D call TRBD1 (6 bases). Per germline, CDR1 SGHDN and CDR2 FVKESK. The CDR3 is 14 amino acids. Deletions cut 5 bases from V and 7 bases from J, with 14 bases between. The CDR3 DNA reads TGTGCCAGCAGCGGGACACGGTCGGGCGGGGAGCTGTTTTTT. Translation: CASSGTRSGGELFF.

The V call is TRBV20-1, the J call TRBJ2-1, with no clear D. Germline values: CDR1 DFQATT, CDR2 SNEGSKA (reference sequence). This CDR3 region has 10 residues. Trimming removed 5 bases from V and 13 bases from J, with 12 bases in between. The CDR3 is CSALYRNQFF. The CDR3 DNA sequence: TGCAGTGCTCTGTACAGAAACCAGTTCTTC.

The V gene is TRBV4-2, the J gene TRBJ1-2; the match to TRBD1 covers 8 bases. CDR3 length: 14 residues. V was pared by 4 bases and J by 4 bases, with 5 bases of the junction left unmatched. Germline V gives CDR1 LGHNA, CDR2 YNFKEQ. The chain's CDR3 is CASSPGTGTYGYTF. For the CDR3, the DNA is TGTGCCAGCAGCCCCGGGACAGGCACCTATGGCTACACCTTC.

The chain uses TRBV5-1 and TRBJ2-1; no definite D call. The CDR3 runs 14 residues. CDR1 and CDR2 from the germline V gene are SGHRS and YFSETQ. V was pared by 7 bases and J by 8 bases, with 19 bases between. The CDR3, as DNA: TGCGCCAGCTGCAAAACACCCTCACGCTATGAGCAGTTCTTC. This codes for CASCKTPSRYEQFF.

This clone showed up just a few times. This chain connects TRBV14 to TRBJ1-1; D uncertain. Trimming cost V 2 bases and J 0 bases, with 4 bases left between them. The CDR3 runs 13 residues. The germline gives CDR1 SGHDN, CDR2 FVKESK. Here the CDR3 reads CASSQLLNTEAFF. The CDR3 DNA follows: TGTGCCAGCAGCCAACTATTGAACACTGAAGCTTTCTTT.

The V and J genes are TRBV5-1 and TRBJ2-7, with 8 bases matching TRBD2. The CDR3 sequence is 16 residues long. V shed 4 bases, J shed 0 bases, and the junction held 9 bases outside the gene matches. Germline CDR1 reads SGHRS; CDR2 reads YFSETQ. The CDR3 spells CASSPGGSGASYEQYF. CDR3 bases: TGCGCCAGCAGCCCGGGGGGGAGTGGGGCCTCCTACGAGCAGTACTTC.

This clone appeared a few times. The DNA for the CDR3 is TGTGCCAGCAGCTTAAATAGGGGCGGCGGGGAGCTGTTTTTT. It codes for CASSLNRGGGELFF. This chain links TRBV11-3 with TRBJ2-2, with a possible D match to TRBD1 (5 bases). The CDR3 runs 14 residues. With 2 bases removed from V and 7 bases from J, the gap between germline ends came to 11 bases. The germline V gene encodes CDR1 SGHNT and CDR2 YENEEA.

Only a few counts were recorded for this clone. This sequence joins TRBV4-2 and TRBJ2-5; 9 bases align to TRBD2. This CDR3 has 14 amino acids. CDR1 is LGHNA, CDR2 YNFKEQ, per germline. V lost 5 bases and J lost 1; bases outside the gene matches: 2. The chain's CDR3 is CASSETSGQETQYF. In nucleotides, the CDR3 is TGTGCCAGCAGCGAGACTAGCGGCCAAGAGACCCAGTACTTC.

The chain couples TRBV21-1 to TRBJ1-5; the D call TRBD1 from the table was never checked on the DNA. TRBV21-1 is designated a pseudogene. CDR3 length equals 18 residues. This CDR3 is CASSWLRVGMNSNQPQHF. CDR3 in DNA: TGTGCCAGCAGCTGGCTCAGGGTAGGAATGAACAGCAATCAGCCCCAGCATTTT.

V is TRBV11-2 and J is TRBJ2-7, with D unresolved. The CDR3 contains 13 residues. V was pared by 5 bases and J by 0 bases, with 8 bases between. The germline V gene has CDR1 SGHAT and CDR2 FQNNGV. The CDR3 spells CASSPSSSYEQYF. The CDR3 region has the DNA TGTGCCAGCAGCCCGTCTTCCTCCTACGAGCAGTACTTC.

This clone turned up a few times. J is TRBJ2-1 and V is TRBV6-2 or TRBV6-3, with D perhaps TRBD1 (5 bases). Trimming left V 5 bases short and J 6 bases short, with 14 bases between. Germline CDR1 and CDR2: MNHEY and SVGEGT. There are 14 residues in the CDR3. For the CDR3, the DNA is TGTGCCAGCAGTCCAGCAGGGCTTGGCAATGAGCAGTTCTTC. Translation gives CASSPAGLGNEQFF.